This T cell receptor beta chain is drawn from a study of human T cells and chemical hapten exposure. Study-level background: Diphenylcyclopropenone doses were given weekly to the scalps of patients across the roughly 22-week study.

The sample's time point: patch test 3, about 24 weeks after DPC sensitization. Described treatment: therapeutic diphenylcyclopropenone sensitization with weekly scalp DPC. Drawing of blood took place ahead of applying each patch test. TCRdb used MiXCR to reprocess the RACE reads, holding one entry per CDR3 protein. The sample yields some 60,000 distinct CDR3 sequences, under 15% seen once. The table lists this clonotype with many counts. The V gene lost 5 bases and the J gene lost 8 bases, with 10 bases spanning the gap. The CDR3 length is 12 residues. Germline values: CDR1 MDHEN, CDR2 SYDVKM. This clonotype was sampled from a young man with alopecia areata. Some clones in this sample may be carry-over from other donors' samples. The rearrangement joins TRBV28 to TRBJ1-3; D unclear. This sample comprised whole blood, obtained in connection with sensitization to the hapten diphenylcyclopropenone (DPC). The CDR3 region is CASSPLWDTIYF. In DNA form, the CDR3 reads TGTGCCAGCAGTCCCTTGTGGGACACCATATATTTT.